Below, 10 T cell receptor beta chains from the same sample are listed, as sequenced in a study of T cells after somatic rescue of genetic block. Libraries were prepared by immunoSEQ multiplex PCR; TCRdb keeps only in-frame clonotypes and omits some of them. This repertoire shows approximately 110,000 clones, about nine tenths found once; its top ten account for less than 1.5%. Specimen: peripheral blood mononuclear cells (PBMCs). The receptors come from a woman aged 18 to 35.

The chain carries TRBV4-3 and TRBJ2-3; 7 bases fit TRBD2. After removal of 6 bases from V and 1 base from J, the junction contained 10 bases not matched to a gene. Per germline, CDR1 LGHNA and CDR2 YSLEER. This CDR3 is 16 amino acids long. The CDR3 DNA reads TGCGCCAGCAGGGCCCGGGGGGTAGCGGGCACAGATACGCAGTATTTT. Translation gives CASRARGVAGTDTQYF.

This sequence joins TRBV5-5 and TRBJ1-2; 8 bases are a match to TRBD1. Germline assignment: CDR1 SGHKS and CDR2 YYEKEE (reference sequence). V was clipped by 6 bases and J by 8 bases; unmatched bases: 6. The CDR3 length is 12 residues. This CDR3 reads CASIGQGGGYTF. CDR3 nucleotide sequence: TGTGCCAGCATCGGACAGGGAGGCGGCTACACCTTC.

The chain links TRBV5-8 to TRBJ1-5; no definite D call. The V end was cut by 0 bases, the J end by 0 bases, with 16 bases between. CDR1 and CDR2 (germline): SGHTS, YDEGEE. The CDR3 is 18 residues long. This CDR3 reads CASSLVLSFGYSNQPQHF. CDR3 nucleotides: TGTGCCAGCAGCTTGGTATTAAGTTTCGGTTATAGCAATCAGCCCCAGCATTTT.

The chain uses TRBV7-2 and TRBJ2-7; TRBD2 agrees at 11 bases. The germline V gene encodes CDR1 SGHTA and CDR2 FQGNSA. The CDR3 length is 16 residues. J was trimmed by 6 bases and V by 2 bases; bases with no gene match: 9. Here the CDR3 DNA reads TGTGCCAGCAGCTTACTAGCGGGGGGACTTGGGTCCGAGCAGTACTTC. Translated, it gives CASSLLAGGLGSEQYF.

The chain recombines TRBV9 with TRBJ2-3; 11 nucleotides match TRBD2. CDR1 is SGDLS, CDR2 YYNGEE, per germline. The CDR3 runs 16 residues. The junction had 6 bases not matched to a gene; V was cut back by 4 bases and J by 2 bases. In DNA form, the CDR3 reads TGTGCCAGCAGCCTTTCGGGACTAGCGGACACAGATACGCAGTATTTT. Translating gives CASSLSGLADTDTQYF.

The chain joins TRBV15 to TRBJ1-2; D unclear. The CDR3 is made up of 15 amino acids. Trimming took off 1 base at V and 2 bases at J, with 11 bases between the two ends. CDR1 and CDR2 (germline): LNHNV, YYDKDF (reference sequence). This chain's CDR3 is CATSRVVGENYGYTF. CDR3 nucleotides: TGTGCCACCAGCAGAGTAGTCGGGGAGAACTATGGCTACACCTTC.

The chain couples TRBV7-2 to TRBJ2-5, with a possible D match to TRBD2 (7 bases). Germline CDR1 and CDR2: SGHTA and FQGNSA. The CDR3 spans 14 residues. V gave up 4 bases and J gave up 3 bases, with 12 bases separating them. CDR3 region: CASSSGGQEETQYF. CDR3 nucleotides: TGTGCCAGCAGCTCGGGGGGCCAGGAAGAGACCCAGTACTTC.

This clone appeared once. V and J are TRBV7-6 and TRBJ1-2; D call uncertain. CDR1 SGHVS and CDR2 FNYEAQ come from the germline V gene. The CDR3 contains 17 residues. V was cut by 4 bases and J by 6 bases, with 24 bases left in between. The CDR3 region is CASSSMIIPGRADGYTF. DNA for the CDR3: TGTGCCAGCAGCTCTATGATTATCCCGGGTCGAGCGGATGGCTACACCTTC.

A single count supports this clone. The V gene is TRBV10-3, the J gene TRBJ2-7, with TRBD1 matching 7 bases. The CDR3 extends over 14 amino acids. Germline V gives CDR1 ENHRY, CDR2 SYGVKD. V lost 6 bases and J lost 6; bases outside the gene matches: 11. CDR3 DNA: TGTGCCATCAGGTCCCCTGCAGGGGGTCGCGAGCAGTACTTC. Translation gives CAIRSPAGGREQYF.

The chain couples TRBV9 to TRBJ2-1; D remains unclear. CDR3 size: 13 residues. CDR1 SGDLS and CDR2 YYNGEE come from the germline V gene. Between the trimmed V and J ends, which lost 0 bases and 5 bases, there was a span of 6 bases. The CDR3 sequence: CASSVGGHNEQFF. In DNA form, the CDR3 reads TGTGCCAGCAGCGTAGGAGGCCACAATGAGCAGTTCTTC.